The 28 T cell receptor beta chains below were found in one sample sequenced in a study of early T cells in non-severe SARS-CoV-2 infection. Via MiXCR, TCRdb re-called the 5' RACE reads, giving one row per CDR3 protein. The sample consists of 69,000 or so distinct CDR3 sequences, around 13% of them appearing once. Sequenced sample: whole blood. These receptors all come from an adult who was a healthcare worker with PCR-confirmed SARS-CoV-2 infection or an uninfected control (not recorded which).

The CDR3 coding sequence is TGCGCCAGCAGCCGCCAGGATACCTACGAGCAGTACTTC. This codes for CASSRQDTYEQYF. V is TRBV5-1 and J is TRBJ2-7; D is unclear. The CDR3 length is 13 residues. V was pared by 4 bases and J by 2 bases, with 10 bases between. Per germline, CDR1 SGHRS and CDR2 YFSETQ.

This clonotype was counted many times. DNA for the CDR3: TGTGTCGGTAGGCCTCAGGGTTACAATGAGCAGTTCTTC. This translates into CVGRPQGYNEQFF. The V and J genes are TRBV30 and TRBJ2-1; possible D gene TRBD1, 5 bases. Germline V gene lookup returns CDR1 GTSNPN and CDR2 SVGIG (reference sequence). This CDR3 comprises 13 residues.

The chain has TRBV7-3 and TRBJ2-1; D remains ambiguous. The germline V and J ends were trimmed by 1 base and 0 bases, with 10 bases remaining between them. The CDR3 extends over 16 amino acids. The germline CDR1 and CDR2 sequences are SGHTA and FQGTGA. This CDR3 is CASSLNPPSSYNEQFF. CDR3 coding DNA: TGTGCCAGCAGCTTAAATCCGCCGAGCTCCTACAATGAGCAGTTCTTC.

The chain links TRBV13 to TRBJ2-3; D is uncertain. With 0 bases removed from V and 2 bases from J, the gap between germline ends came to 3 bases. The CDR3 contains 13 residues. Germline assignment: CDR1 PRHDT and CDR2 FYEKMQ (reference sequence). The CDR3 region is CASSLGLTDTQYF. The DNA for the CDR3 is TGTGCCAGCAGCTTAGGCCTCACAGATACGCAGTATTTT. Combining the CDR3 with reference TRBV13 and TRBJ2-3 gives the whole variable domain AAGVIQSPRHLIKEKRETATLKCYPIPRHDTVYWYQQGPGQDPQFLISFYEKMQSDKGSIPDRFSAQQFSDYHSELNMSSLELGDSALYFCASSLGLTDTQYFGPGTRLTVL.

This clonotype was picked up many times. The chain joins TRBV29-1 to TRBJ2-4, with D possibly being TRBD2 (5 bases). This CDR3 has 16 amino acids. V lost 1 base, J lost 0 bases, and 13 bases lay in between. The germline V gene has CDR1 SQVTM and CDR2 ANQGSEA. Here the CDR3 DNA reads TGCAGCGTTGAAGTTGGACTGCCCCTAGCCAAAAACATTCAGTACTTC. Protein sequence: CSVEVGLPLAKNIQYF.

The chain uses TRBV7-2 and TRBJ1-1; no clear D gene. CDR1 SGHTA and CDR2 FQGNSA come from the germline V gene. The CDR3 runs 13 residues. V dropped 5 bases and J dropped 4 bases, with 11 bases sitting between them. CDR3 DNA sequence: TGTGCCAGCAGCCTCGCGTCCCGCACTGAAGCTTTCTTT. This encodes CASSLASRTEAFF.

This clonotype was observed at least ten times. The V gene is TRBV19, the J gene TRBJ1-5, with 11 bases identical to TRBD1. CDR3 size: 13 residues. Germline values: CDR1 LNHDA, CDR2 SQIVND (reference sequence). Unmatched junction bases numbered 3, after V lost 7 bases and J lost 7 bases. In DNA form, the CDR3 reads TGTGCCAGTACTGGACAGGGGGCCCAGCCCCAGCATTTT. Translated, it gives CASTGQGAQPQHF. Complete variable domain (other parts from reference TRBV19 and TRBJ1-5): DGGITQSPKYLFRKEGQNVTLSCEQNLNHDAMYWYRQDPGQGLRLIYYSQIVNDFQKGDIAEGYSVSREKKESFPLTVTSAQKNPTAFYLCASTGQGAQPQHFGDGTRLSIL.

This rearrangement joins TRBV3-1 to TRBJ1-3; 11 bases are shared with TRBD1. Germline V lookup: CDR1 LGHDT, CDR2 YNNKEL (reference sequence). The CDR3 totals 22 residues. Unmatched junction bases numbered 25, after V lost 5 bases and J lost 4 bases. Here the CDR3 DNA reads TGTGCCAGCAGCTCTCAATCCGGGACCGGGACAGGGGGTAATCGGCTCGGAAACACCATATATTTT. Translating gives CASSSQSGTGTGGNRLGNTIYF.

This chain joins TRBV6-4 and TRBJ2-3, with 7 positions matching TRBD2. V gave up 4 bases and J gave up 3 bases; unmatched junction bases: 4. CDR1 and CDR2 (germline): MRHNA, SNTAGT. The CDR3 is 14 amino acids. The CDR3 protein is CASSAQRDTDTQYF. CDR3 bases: TGTGCCAGCAGTGCCCAGCGGGATACAGATACGCAGTATTTT.

This chain links TRBV7-2 with TRBJ2-5; the D is unclear. The CDR3 covers 13 residues. Germline V gives CDR1 SGHTA, CDR2 FQGNSA. With 3 bases removed from V and 3 bases from J, the gap between germline ends came to 8 bases. The CDR3 coding sequence is TGTGCCAGCAGCTTTACCGCGGAAGAGACCCAGTACTTC. It specifies CASSFTAEETQYF.

In its sample, this clonotype was seen many times. The V gene is TRBV20-1, the J gene TRBJ2-5; D unresolved. The CDR3 is made up of 11 amino acids. Per the germline V gene, CDR1 is DFQATT and CDR2 is SNEGSKA (reference sequence). Between the trimmed V and J ends, which lost 7 bases and 5 bases, there was a span of 11 bases. CDR3 sequence: CSERIGETQYF. CDR3 nucleotide sequence: TGCAGTGAGAGAATCGGGGAGACCCAGTACTTC.

This clonotype was recorded many times. The chain recombines TRBV3-1 with TRBJ2-3; D might be TRBD1 or TRBD2, each matching 5 bases. Germline V gene lookup returns CDR1 LGHDT and CDR2 YNNKEL (reference sequence). V lost 5 bases to trimming and J lost 4 bases, with 16 bases between them. The CDR3 loop spans 15 amino acids. This chain's CDR3 is CASSGRGASADTQYF. Written as DNA, the CDR3 is TGTGCCAGCAGCGGCCGGGGCGCTTCCGCAGATACGCAGTATTTT.

This clonotype was detected many times. The chain employs TRBV2 and TRBJ2-7; TRBD1 or TRBD2 may be the D gene (6 bases each). Per germline, CDR1 SNHLY and CDR2 FYNNEI. V was cut by 7 bases and J by 12 bases, with 16 bases left in between. The length of the CDR3 is 11 residues. The CDR3 protein is CASTSGGTRYF. Written as DNA, the CDR3 is TGTGCCAGCACCTCCGGGGGCACCCGGTACTTC. Full variable domain (remainder filled in from reference TRBV2 and TRBJ2-7): EPEVTQTPSHQVTQMGQEVILRCVPISNHLYFYWYRQILGQKVEFLVSFYNNEISEKSEIFDDQFSVERPDGSNFTLKIRSTKLEDSAMYFCASTSGGTRYFGPGTRLTVT.

The chain uses TRBV29-1 and TRBJ1-1; D uncertain. The V gene lost 6 bases and the J gene lost 3 bases, with 14 bases spanning the gap. This CDR3 region has 13 residues. The germline V gene has CDR1 SQVTM and CDR2 ANQGSEA. The CDR3 DNA reads TGCAGCGTCCTCGGCCAGGTCGACACTGAAGCTTTCTTT. Amino acids: CSVLGQVDTEAFF.

Only a few counts were recorded for this clonotype. The rearrangement links TRBV5-1 to TRBJ1-6; weak D call: TRBD1 (6 bases). The germline V gene has CDR1 SGHRS and CDR2 YFSETQ. The CDR3 contains 14 residues. Trimming pared 6 bases from V and 7 bases from J, leaving 14 bases between. CDR3 loop: CASKLGAENSPLHF. The CDR3 coding sequence is TGCGCCAGCAAATTGGGGGCTGAGAATTCACCCCTCCACTTT.

The chain employs TRBV19 and TRBJ2-2; 13 nucleotides agree with TRBD2. The CDR3 is made up of 17 amino acids. The germline gives CDR1 LNHDA, CDR2 SQIVND (reference sequence). After removal of 5 bases from V and 4 bases from J, the junction contained 7 bases not matched to a gene. This CDR3 is CASSYGLAGVGTGELFF. The CDR3 nucleotides read TGTGCCAGTAGTTACGGACTAGCGGGGGTCGGCACCGGGGAGCTGTTTTTT. The whole variable domain, filled in from reference TRBV19 and TRBJ2-2, reads DGGITQSPKYLFRKEGQNVTLSCEQNLNHDAMYWYRQDPGQGLRLIYYSQIVNDFQKGDIAEGYSVSREKKESFPLTVTSAQKNPTAFYLCASSYGLAGVGTGELFFGEGSRLTVL.

This clonotype was detected many times. J is TRBJ2-1 and V is TRBV27; TRBD2 aligns across 10 bases. From germline, CDR1 is MNHEY and CDR2 SMNVEV (reference sequence). The CDR3 is made up of 17 amino acids. The V and J ends lost 1 base and 7 bases, in that order; junction bases with no gene match: 10. This chain's CDR3 is CASSLFGLAGVGNEQFF. As DNA, the CDR3 is TGTGCCAGCAGTTTATTCGGGCTAGCGGGAGTCGGGAATGAGCAGTTCTTC.

The chain has TRBV5-1 and TRBJ2-7; perhaps TRBD1 as D (6 bases). Trimming cost V 4 bases and J 4 bases, with 12 bases left between them. Germline CDR1 SGHRS, CDR2 YFSETQ. The CDR3 loop spans 13 amino acids. The CDR3 protein is CASSTGQIYEQYF. The CDR3 coding sequence is TGCGCCAGCAGCACAGGACAGATTTACGAGCAGTACTTC.

This clonotype came up a few times. The chain is built from TRBV3-1 and TRBJ2-7; D possibly corresponds to TRBD2 (7 bases). This CDR3 comprises 16 residues. V lost 5 bases, J lost 3 bases, and 20 bases lay in between. CDR1 is LGHDT, CDR2 YNNKEL, per germline (reference sequence). In DNA form, the CDR3 reads TGTGCCAGCAGCTCTCGGGGGCGGGGGACGGGCTACGAGCAGTACTTC. Its protein product is CASSSRGRGTGYEQYF.

The rearrangement joins TRBV7-2 to TRBJ2-7; the match to TRBD2 covers 8 bases. V shed 3 bases and J 5 bases; nucleotides not matched to a gene: 9. The V gene's germline CDR1 is SGHTA and CDR2 FQGNSA. This CDR3 region has 15 residues. The CDR3 protein is CASSFRGGPTNEQYF. In nucleotides, the CDR3 is TGTGCCAGCAGCTTCCGCGGGGGGCCTACCAACGAGCAGTACTTC. Looking up the rest from reference TRBV7-2 and TRBJ2-7 gives the full variable domain: GAGVSQSPSNKVTEKGKDVELRCDPISGHTALYWYRQSLGQGLEFLIYFQGNSAPDKSGLPSDRFSAERTGGSVSTLTIQRTQQEDSAVYLCASSFRGGPTNEQYFGPGTRLTVT.

This clonotype appeared many times. This chain connects TRBV18 to TRBJ2-2; no definite D call. The CDR3 has 12 amino acids. V dropped 8 bases and J dropped 0 bases, with 4 bases sitting between them. The germline V gene encodes CDR1 KGHSH and CDR2 LQKENI. The chain's CDR3 is CASSPNTGELFF. The CDR3 DNA reads as TGTGCCAGCAGCCCGAACACCGGGGAGCTGTTTTTT.

The rearrangement uses TRBV11-3 and TRBJ1-1; TRBD1 might be the D (5 bases). The CDR3 loop spans 15 amino acids. The germline V gene has CDR1 SGHNT and CDR2 YENEEA. V was trimmed by 5 bases and J by 0 bases, leaving 13 bases between them. The CDR3 is CASSPPDRMNTEAFF. CDR3 DNA sequence: TGTGCCAGCAGCCCACCAGACAGAATGAACACTGAAGCTTTCTTT.

The V call is TRBV27, the J call TRBJ2-7; D gene ambiguous. Trimming took 2 bases from V and 2 from J, leaving 10 bases between them. In germline, CDR1 is MNHEY, CDR2 SMNVEV (reference sequence). The CDR3 spans 14 residues. This CDR3 is CASSLKTPTYEQYF. CDR3 nucleotides: TGTGCCAGCAGTTTAAAGACACCTACCTACGAGCAGTACTTC.

The chain joins TRBV29-1 to TRBJ2-2; D remains ambiguous. V was clipped by 7 bases and J by 1 base, with 4 bases between them. The germline gives CDR1 SQVTM, CDR2 ANQGSEA. This CDR3 has 11 residues. This CDR3 reads CSAENTGELFF. Here the CDR3 DNA reads TGCAGCGCCGAGAACACCGGGGAGCTGTTTTTT.

The chain has TRBV20-1 and TRBJ1-1; 7 nucleotides agree with TRBD1. The CDR3 is 15 amino acids. From germline, CDR1 is DFQATT and CDR2 SNEGSKA (reference sequence). V lost 0 bases and J lost 2; bases outside the gene matches: 6. The CDR3 region is CSARDRTGGNTEAFF. Here the CDR3 DNA reads TGCAGTGCTAGAGATCGGACAGGCGGCAACACTGAAGCTTTCTTT.

This clonotype has a handful of counts. The V call is TRBV11-2, the J call TRBJ1-4; 9 nucleotides align to TRBD1. CDR1 is SGHAT and CDR2 is FQNNGV in the germline V gene. The CDR3 is 14 amino acids. V shed 5 bases, J shed 7 bases, and the junction held 5 bases outside the gene matches. The chain's CDR3 is CASSQDRGGEKLFF. As DNA, the CDR3 is TGTGCCAGCAGCCAGGACAGGGGCGGTGAAAAACTGTTTTTT.

This clonotype was recorded at least ten times. The chain joins TRBV11-2 to TRBJ2-7, with 7 bases matching TRBD2. Per the germline V gene, CDR1 is SGHAT and CDR2 is FQNNGV. This CDR3 comprises 16 residues. V lost 1 base and J lost 5; bases outside the gene matches: 11. The CDR3 sequence: CASSLGLAGDWDEQYF. CDR3 DNA: TGTGCCAGCAGCTTAGGATTGGCGGGAGATTGGGACGAGCAGTACTTC.

The chain uses TRBV29-1 and TRBJ2-5, with D tentatively TRBD2 (5 bases). The CDR3 spans 12 residues. Trimming took off 8 bases at V and 5 bases at J, with 15 bases between the two ends. In germline, CDR1 is SQVTM, CDR2 ANQGSEA. Written as DNA, the CDR3 is TGCAGCTTGAGTATTGGGGAGGAGACCCAGTACTTC. Protein sequence: CSLSIGEETQYF.